This T cell receptor beta chain was retrieved from a study of blood T cell repertoires in COVID-19. In the study overall: There were acute and convalescent COVID-19 samples, and they came from the United States, Italy and Spain. PBMCs, B-cell-depleted T cells, or T cells provided the cDNA or gDNA that made up the material.

The V end lost 5 bases, the J end lost 3 bases, and 14 bases lay between the germline ends. Germline-derived CDR1 and CDR2 are MDHEN and SYDVKM. The CDR3 is made up of 14 amino acids. Per the original methods: Reference gene primer amplification gave nucleated cell count estimates. Assay used: immunoSEQ multiplex PCR; TCRdb lists only in-frame clones, some missing. The D gene and trimming were derived from the DNA, and the V and J assignments and clone size from that table. This table holds approximately 110,000 clones, 75% to 85% found once. The V gene is TRBV28, the J gene TRBJ2-7; D perhaps matches TRBD1 (6 bases). The TCR comes from a woman of 80 years or more with active or convalescent COVID-19. The sample taken for sequencing was peripheral blood. In nucleotides, the CDR3 is TGTGCCAGCAGTCCAGGGGACACCCTCTACGAGCAGTACTTC. This codes for CASSPGDTLYEQYF.